This T cell receptor beta chain was recovered during a study of CD8+ T cells in alopecia areata. This CDR3 contains 14 residues. V trimming: 6 bases; J trimming: 2 bases; junction bases outside the gene matches: 9. Germline assignment: CDR1 SQVTM and CDR2 ANQGSEA. Study results and limitations: Scalp lesions, especially in alopecia totalis/universalis, had higher clonality than normal scalp.

This clone turned up a few times. Its matching antigen is unknown. Reverse transcribed after extraction, RNA yielded cDNA as the sequencing template. TCRdb's copy holds only in-frame clones and misses some; the assay was immunoSEQ multiplex PCR. In the table there are 65,000 to 95,000 clones, roughly 47% of which are singletons. This TCR was recovered from a human donor with alopecia areata. The sequencing sample was made of NKG2D-high CD8+ T cells sorted from blood. The chain carries TRBV29-1 and TRBJ2-7; 8 positions agree with TRBD1. The DNA of the CDR3 is TGCAGCGTCCCGACAGGGGAGGCCCCCTACGAGCAGTACTTC. This translates into CSVPTGEAPYEQYF.